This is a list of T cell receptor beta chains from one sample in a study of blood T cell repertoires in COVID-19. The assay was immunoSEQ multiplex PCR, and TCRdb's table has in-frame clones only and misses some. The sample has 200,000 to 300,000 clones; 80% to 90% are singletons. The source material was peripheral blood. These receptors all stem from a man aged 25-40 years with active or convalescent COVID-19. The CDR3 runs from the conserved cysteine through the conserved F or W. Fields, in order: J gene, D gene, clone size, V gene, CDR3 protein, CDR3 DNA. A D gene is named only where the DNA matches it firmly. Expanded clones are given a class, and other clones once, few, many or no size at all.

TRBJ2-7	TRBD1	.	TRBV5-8	CASSWDPGTAEQYF	TGTGCCAGCAGCTGGGATCCCGGGACAGCCGAGCAGTACTTC
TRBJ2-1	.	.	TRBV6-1	CASSEGSGTYNEQFF	TGTGCCAGCAGTGAAGGGTCAGGAACCTACAATGAGCAGTTCTTC
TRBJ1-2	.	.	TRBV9	CASSIGSAAGYTF	TGTGCCAGCAGTATAGGATCGGCGGCAGGCTACACCTTC
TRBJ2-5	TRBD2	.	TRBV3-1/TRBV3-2	CASSHLAGEETQYF	TGTGCCAGCAGCCACCTAGCGGGGGAAGAGACCCAGTACTTC
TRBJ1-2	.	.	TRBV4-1	CASSQDLGYTVYGYTF	TGCGCCAGCAGCCAAGATCTTGGGTATACAGTCTATGGCTACACCTTC
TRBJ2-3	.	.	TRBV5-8	CASSLGLSGTDTQYF	TGTGCCAGCAGCTTGGGGTTGTCAGGCACAGATACGCAGTATTTT
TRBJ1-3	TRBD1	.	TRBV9	CASSVRDRGPGNTIYF	TGTGCCAGCAGCGTCCGGGACAGGGGCCCTGGAAACACCATATATTTT
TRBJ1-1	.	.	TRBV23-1	CASNEQGKNTEAFF	TGCGCCAGCAATGAACAGGGTAAGAACACTGAAGCTTTCTTT
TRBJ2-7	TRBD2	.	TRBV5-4	CASSQRNRTSGLYEQYF	TGTGCCAGCAGCCAGAGAAACAGGACTAGCGGGCTATACGAGCAGTACTTC
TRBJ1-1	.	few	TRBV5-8	CASSFWRGTEAFF	TGTGCCAGCAGCTTTTGGAGGGGCACTGAAGCTTTCTTT
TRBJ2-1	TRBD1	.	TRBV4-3	CASSQVGTGHLDGPQFF	TGCGCCAGCAGCCAAGTGGGGACAGGTCATCTCGACGGCCCCCAGTTCTTC
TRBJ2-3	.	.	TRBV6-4	CASSMDRADTQYF	TGTGCCAGCAGCATGGACAGAGCAGATACGCAGTATTTT
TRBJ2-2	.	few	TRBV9	CASSRVNTGELFF	TGTGCCAGCAGCAGAGTGAACACCGGGGAGCTGTTTTTT
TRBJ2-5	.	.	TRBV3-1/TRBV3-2	CASSQDQLVRTQYF	TGTGCCAGCAGCCAAGATCAACTAGTTCGGACCCAGTACTTC
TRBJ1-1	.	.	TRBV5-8	CASSARGAVNTEAFF	TGTGCCAGCAGCGCGCGAGGCGCCGTGAACACTGAAGCTTTCTTT
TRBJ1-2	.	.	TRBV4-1	CASSQVAGDGYTF	TGCGCCAGCAGCCAAGTAGCAGGGGATGGCTACACCTTC
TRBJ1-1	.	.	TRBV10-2	CASSNRAVLEAFF	TGCGCCAGCAGTAACCGAGCGGTGCTAGAAGCTTTCTTT
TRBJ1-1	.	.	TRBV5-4	CASSGGTYTEAFF	TGTGCCAGCTCCGGTGGTACGTACACTGAAGCTTTCTTT
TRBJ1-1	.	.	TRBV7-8	CASSPEAGRTNTEAFF	TGTGCCAGCAGCCCAGAAGCCGGCAGGACAAACACTGAAGCTTTCTTT
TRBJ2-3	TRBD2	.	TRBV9	CASSVEERGAFSQYF	TGTGCCAGCAGCGTAGAAGAGCGGGGGGCCTTTTCGCAGTATTTT
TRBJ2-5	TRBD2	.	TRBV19	CASPGTRKETQYF	TGTGCCAGTCCCGGGACTAGAAAAGAGACCCAGTACTTC
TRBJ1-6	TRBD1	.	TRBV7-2	CASSRGRDSGSPLHF	TGTGCCAGCAGCAGAGGACGGGACAGCGGGTCACCCCTCCACTTT
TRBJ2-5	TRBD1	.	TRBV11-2	CASSLSTGQETQYF	TGTGCCAGCAGCTTATCGACAGGGCAAGAGACCCAGTACTTC